A single sample gave rise to the 23 T cell receptor beta chains below, sequenced in a study of blood T cells in healthy people across ages. Alongside a J-beta primer mix, a sample-barcoded 5' primer served in a second PCR lasting roughly 6 to 12 cycles. One entry per CDR3 protein, called by TCRdb with MiXCR from the 5' RACE reads. The sample yields about 730,000 distinct CDR3 sequences, around 46% seen once. The sequenced material came from blood. Every receptor here comes from a woman aged 55-75 years in good health.

This chain links TRBV5-1 with TRBJ1-1, with D perhaps matching TRBD1 (5 bases). Trimming shortened V by 4 bases and J by 4 bases, and 17 bases separated the two germline ends. Germline V lookup: CDR1 SGHRS, CDR2 YFSETQ. The CDR3 runs to 15 residues. CDR3: CASSDLGEVGTEAFF. CDR3 DNA sequence: TGCGCCAGCAGCGATCTAGGGGAGGTAGGCACTGAAGCTTTCTTT.

The CDR3 loop reads CSVEWASGDLVYNEQFF. The CDR3 DNA is TGCAGCGTTGAATGGGCTAGCGGGGACCTAGTTTACAATGAGCAGTTCTTC. This chain uses TRBV29-1 with TRBJ2-1, with 9 bases aligning to TRBD2. The J segment lost 4 bases and the V segment lost 2 bases, leaving 12 bases of the junction unmatched. The CDR3 has 17 amino acids. In germline, CDR1 is SQVTM, CDR2 ANQGSEA.

A remark on this clonotype: This may stem from a read error, because a much larger clone lies one nucleotide away. This CDR3 is CASSHGRGADDTQYF. The CDR3 bases are TGTGCCAGCAGCCACGGACGGGGGGCAGATGATACGCAGTATTTT. The rearrangement uses TRBV4-2 and TRBJ2-3; maybe TRBD2 (7 bases). V lost 3 bases, J lost 6 bases, and 16 bases lay in between. Germline lookup yields CDR1 LGHNA and CDR2 YNFKEQ. The CDR3 consists of 15 residues.

This clonotype was picked up a small number of times. J is TRBJ1-2 and V is TRBV7-9; D is possibly TRBD1 (6 bases). The germline V gene has CDR1 SEHNR and CDR2 FQNEAQ (reference sequence). The CDR3 has 13 amino acids. The ends were cut back, 6 bases at V and 7 bases at J, with 15 bases in the middle. CDR3 sequence: CASSPGVIVGYTF. The CDR3 coding sequence is TGTGCCAGCAGTCCAGGGGTTATCGTTGGCTACACCTTC.

Regarding this clonotype: A much larger clone differs from this one at a single base, so this may be a read error. The rearrangement joins TRBV4-3 to TRBJ2-3; 10 bases line up with TRBD2. Per germline, CDR1 LGHNA and CDR2 YSLEER. The CDR3 totals 17 residues. V gave up 0 bases and J gave up 8 bases; unmatched junction bases: 11. The CDR3 bases are TGCGCCAGCAGCCAAGATTTAACTAGCGGGATGTCAGCTACGCAGTATTTT. Translated, it gives CASSQDLTSGMSATQYF.

The V and J genes are TRBV12-3 or TRBV12-4 and TRBJ1-2; perhaps TRBD1 as D (5 bases). The V end was cut by 1 base, the J end by 7 bases, with 13 bases between. This CDR3 has 14 amino acids. CDR3 in DNA: TGTGCCAGCAGTTTAGGGCAGGGTATCACTGGCTACACCTTC. This codes for CASSLGQGITGYTF.

The chain employs TRBV7-3 and TRBJ2-7; D gene unclear. CDR3 length: 13 amino acids. CDR1 is SGHTA and CDR2 is FQGTGA in the germline V gene. Trimming cost V 6 bases and J 5 bases, with 14 bases left between them. CDR3 sequence (DNA): TGTGCCAGCAGTGTATTTGGTTCCGACGAGCAGTACTTC. It yields the protein CASSVFGSDEQYF. Full variable domain (outside the CDR3, taken from reference TRBV7-3 and TRBJ2-7): GAGVSQTPSNKVTEKGKYVELRCDPISGHTALYWYRQSLGQGPEFLIYFQGTGAADDSGLPNDRFFAVRPEGSVSTLKIQRTERGDSAVYLCASSVFGSDEQYFGPGTRLTVT.

This clonotype was detected only a few times. The rearrangement links TRBV29-1 to TRBJ1-2; tentatively, D is TRBD1 (5 bases). Trimming shortened V by 3 bases and J by 2 bases, and 10 bases separated the two germline ends. This CDR3 comprises 13 residues. Germline V gene sequence: CDR1 SQVTM, CDR2 ANQGSEA. CDR3: CSVESGTNYGYTF. CDR3 bases: TGCAGCGTTGAGTCCGGGACGAACTATGGCTACACCTTC.

With respect to this clonotype: At one end, the junction sequence differs from germline, possibly due to a read error. The chain carries TRBV7-3 and TRBJ1-6; D unresolved. This CDR3 region has 16 residues. Looked up from germline, CDR1 is SGHTA and CDR2 is FQGTGA. The CDR3 DNA reads as TGTGCCAGCAGCTCTAGCGATCCTGCCACCAATTCACCCCCCCACTTT. Protein sequence: CASSSSDPATNSPPHF.

The chain links TRBV6-5 to TRBJ2-1, with 8 nucleotides matching TRBD1. J gave up 13 bases and V 6 bases, and 14 bases lay outside the gene matches. Germline assignment: CDR1 MNHEY and CDR2 SVGAGI. The CDR3 contains 14 residues. The CDR3 region has the DNA TGTGCCAGCAGCTCCGGACAGGGCACGCTTAACCAGTTCTTC. Residues: CASSSGQGTLNQFF.

This clonotype turned up a few times. The chain links TRBV20-1 to TRBJ1-2, with TRBD1 matching over 9 bases. The CDR3 is made up of 13 amino acids. Per the germline V gene, CDR1 is DFQATT and CDR2 is SNEGSKA (reference sequence). V lost 5 bases to trimming and J lost 3 bases; unmatched junction nucleotides: 4. CDR3 loop: CSASQGAYYGYTF. CDR3 nucleotide sequence: TGCAGTGCTTCACAGGGGGCCTACTATGGCTACACCTTC.

The rearrangement joins TRBV20-1 to TRBJ2-1, with TRBD2 matching over 7 bases. The germline gives CDR1 DFQATT, CDR2 SNEGSKA (reference sequence). V lost 3 bases, J lost 13 bases, and 18 bases stayed unmatched. This CDR3 contains 15 residues. The CDR3 spells CSASPSGKSGGTQFF. In DNA form, the CDR3 reads TGCAGTGCTAGCCCTAGCGGTAAAAGTGGAGGGACCCAGTTCTTC.

This chain connects TRBV6-5 to TRBJ2-1, with 9 bases that match TRBD2. Germline V CDR1 and CDR2: MNHEY, SVGAGI. This CDR3 is built from 15 residues. V dropped 2 bases and J dropped 7; count of bases not matched to a gene: 6. The CDR3 nucleotides are TGTGCCAGCAGTTACGGGGCGGGAGGGGTAAATGAGCAGTTCTTC. Its translation: CASSYGAGGVNEQFF.

As concerns this clonotype: One end of the junction is discordant with germline, which a read error may explain. The chain is built from TRBV6-2 or TRBV6-3 and TRBJ2-7; 7 positions agree with TRBD2. This CDR3 has 16 residues. Germline lookup yields CDR1 MNHEY and CDR2 SVGEGT. The CDR3 sequence is CAGSTRAGLNAYEQYF. In nucleotides, the CDR3 is TGTGCCGGCAGTACCAGAGCGGGACTCAACGCCTACGAGCAGTACTTC.

The chain joins TRBV7-2 to TRBJ2-1; TRBD1 or TRBD2 may be the D gene (5 bases each). This CDR3 contains 16 residues. V lost 6 bases and J 0 bases, leaving 15 bases between the germline ends. The germline CDR1 and CDR2 sequences are SGHTA and FQGNSA. The CDR3 here is CASRKAGTVSYNEQFF. DNA of the CDR3: TGTGCCAGCAGAAAGGCCGGGACGGTCTCCTACAATGAGCAGTTCTTC.

This clonotype has more than one count but fewer than ten. This chain connects TRBV5-1 to TRBJ2-2, with unresolved D. The CDR3 is 16 residues long. Germline-derived CDR1 and CDR2 are SGHRS and YFSETQ. V lost 3 bases and J lost 1, with 13 bases in between. The CDR3 DNA is TGCGCCAGCAGCTCGACACAAATTATGAACACCGGGGAGCTGTTTTTT. It specifies CASSSTQIMNTGELFF.

This clonotype has ten or more counts. The chain employs TRBV12-3 or TRBV12-4 and TRBJ2-7; no firm D call. The CDR3 runs 14 residues. The ends were cut back, 3 bases at V and 1 base at J, with 10 bases in the middle. CDR3 amino acids: CASSLGQLSYEQYF. In nucleotides, the CDR3 is TGTGCCAGCAGTTTGGGCCAGCTTTCCTACGAGCAGTACTTC.

This clonotype came up a few times. This chain connects TRBV20-1 to TRBJ1-4; TRBD1 matches 7 bases. CDR1 is DFQATT and CDR2 is SNEGSKA in the germline V gene (reference sequence). The CDR3 extends over 13 amino acids. The V and J ends lost 5 bases and 5 bases, in that order; junction bases with no gene match: 5. The CDR3 bases are TGCAGTGCTTCCGGGACAGAAAATGAAAAACTGTTTTTT. It is translated as CSASGTENEKLFF.

Notes on this clonotype: A read error may explain this, as a much larger clone is one base away. CDR3 loop: CASTFVAGARDEQFF. The CDR3 region has the DNA TGTGCCAGCACCTTTGTAGCGGGAGCGAGGGATGAGCAGTTCTTC. V and J are TRBV7-2 and TRBJ2-1; 9 positions match TRBD2. Germline CDR1 is SGHTA and CDR2 is FQGNSA. Losses at the gene ends were 7 bases for V and 8 bases for J; bases not matched to a gene: 12. The CDR3 totals 15 residues.

The chain recombines TRBV10-3 with TRBJ2-1, with D possibly being TRBD2 (6 bases). In germline, CDR1 is ENHRY, CDR2 SYGVKD. This CDR3 spans 11 amino acids. V was shortened by 7 bases and J by 7 bases, with 8 bases between the two germline ends. CDR3 sequence (DNA): TGTGCCATCAACCGGGGGAATGAGCAGTTCTTC. Protein product: CAINRGNEQFF.

The sample holds one count of this clonotype. The rearrangement links TRBV20-1 to TRBJ2-1, with 8 bases lining up with TRBD1. CDR1 is DFQATT, CDR2 SNEGSKA, per germline (reference sequence). The CDR3 covers 15 residues. Unmatched junction bases numbered 11, after V lost 5 bases and J lost 5 bases. CDR3 loop: CSARRGQGPNNEQFF. The CDR3 DNA follows: TGCAGTGCTCGACGCGGACAGGGACCTAACAATGAGCAGTTCTTC.

For the CDR3, the DNA is TGTGCCAGCAGTGTGAACGATGTGACAGGGGACTATGGCTACACCTTC. Residues: CASSVNDVTGDYGYTF. This chain joins TRBV2 and TRBJ1-2, with TRBD1 identical over 8 bases. The J segment lost 3 bases and the V segment lost 4 bases, leaving 10 bases of the junction unmatched. This CDR3 region has 16 residues. Per the germline V gene, CDR1 is SNHLY and CDR2 is FYNNEI. The variable domain in full, with the rest retrieved from reference TRBV2 and TRBJ1-2, is EPEVTQTPSHQVTQMGQEVILRCVPISNHLYFYWYRQILGQKVEFLVSFYNNEISEKSEIFDDQFSVERPDGSNFTLKIRSTKLEDSAMYFCASSVNDVTGDYGYTFGSGTRLTVV.

The rearrangement links TRBV3-1 to TRBJ2-7, with D unresolved. V dropped 3 bases and J dropped 3 bases, with 12 bases sitting between them. Germline V gene sequence: CDR1 LGHDT, CDR2 YNNKEL (reference sequence). The CDR3 has 14 residues. For the CDR3, the DNA is TGTGCCAGCAGCCATCTAATAAGATTCTACGAGCAGTACTTC. Residues: CASSHLIRFYEQYF.